Listed here are 8 T cell receptor beta chains from one sample, sequenced in a study of human T cells and chemical hapten exposure. TCRdb recomputed calls from the RACE reads with MiXCR, one row per CDR3 protein. The sample has 70,000 to 90,000 distinct CDR3 sequences; under 14% are singletons. Time point denoted: patch test 3, about 24 weeks after DPC sensitization. Noted treatment: therapeutic diphenylcyclopropenone sensitization with weekly scalp DPC. The sample in question was whole blood, obtained in connection with sensitization to the hapten diphenylcyclopropenone (DPC). These receptors originate from a woman in her fifties or sixties with alopecia areata. Some clones in this sample may be carry-over from other donors' samples.

The sample holds many counts of this clonotype. The rearrangement uses TRBV7-8 and TRBJ2-3; D is undetermined. Germline-derived CDR1 and CDR2 are SGHVS and FQNEAQ. The V gene lost 9 bases and the J gene lost 3 bases, with 4 bases spanning the gap. The CDR3 is 10 residues long. In DNA form, the CDR3 reads TGTGCCAGTGCTACAGATACGCAGTATTTT. Its protein is CASATDTQYF.

This clonotype was observed many times. This chain links TRBV6-2 or TRBV6-3 with TRBJ1-3; 7 bases agree with TRBD1. The germline V gene has CDR1 MNHEY and CDR2 SVGEGT. The CDR3 contains 14 residues. Trimming removed 6 bases from V and 2 bases from J; junction bases left unmatched: 4. CDR3 loop: CASRETGTGNTIYF. The DNA for the CDR3 is TGTGCCAGCAGGGAGACAGGGACTGGAAACACCATATATTTT.

Here the CDR3 reads CASSSKVTGRDSPLHF. The DNA of the CDR3 is TGTGCCAGCAGCAGCAAAGTGACAGGGAGGGATTCACCCCTCCACTTT. This chain links TRBV5-6 with TRBJ1-6; 7 nucleotides line up with TRBD1. The ends lost 4 bases at V and 8 bases at J; junction bases unmatched: 12. The CDR3 sequence is 16 residues long. CDR1 and CDR2 (germline): SGHDT, YYEEEE.

This clonotype was found a few times. This chain links TRBV29-1 with TRBJ1-2; D unresolved. Germline-derived CDR1 and CDR2 are SQVTM and ANQGSEA. This CDR3 has 10 amino acids. V lost 3 bases, J lost 9 bases, and 8 bases lay in between. CDR3 amino acids: CSVETPRYTF. In DNA form, the CDR3 reads TGCAGCGTTGAGACGCCTCGCTACACCTTC.

This clonotype was seen ten or more times. This rearrangement joins TRBV7-9 to TRBJ2-1, with D perhaps TRBD1 (6 bases). The germline gives CDR1 SEHNR, CDR2 FQNEAQ (reference sequence). CDR3 length: 13 residues. Trimming removed 5 bases from V and 4 bases from J, with 9 bases in between. As DNA, the CDR3 is TGTGCCAGCAGCCAACAGGGATACAATGAGCAGTTCTTC. This encodes CASSQQGYNEQFF.

V usage is TRBV7-6 and J usage is TRBJ2-2; possible D gene TRBD1, 5 bases. Trimming removed 5 bases from V and 2 bases from J, with 9 bases in between. This CDR3 contains 14 residues. Germline CDR1 is SGHVS and CDR2 is FNYEAQ. CDR3 loop: CASSPRDNTGELFF. The CDR3 DNA follows: TGTGCCAGCAGCCCCAGGGATAACACCGGGGAGCTGTTTTTT.

With regard to this clonotype: An end of the junction differs from the germline gene, which may be a read error. The V gene is TRBV28, the J gene TRBJ1-1, with D uncertain. In germline, CDR1 is MDHEN, CDR2 SYDVKM. The CDR3 has 12 residues. CDR3 sequence: CATARTNTEAIF. CDR3 sequence (DNA): TGTGCCACTGCCCGGACGAACACTGAAGCTATCTTT.

The gene calls are TRBV2 and TRBJ2-5; D gene uncertain. The germline V gene has CDR1 SNHLY and CDR2 FYNNEI. V lost 4 bases and J lost 4, with 13 bases in between. The CDR3 runs to 14 residues. The CDR3 here is CASSGGRPPETQYF. The CDR3 DNA reads TGTGCCAGCAGTGGGGGTCGGCCTCCAGAGACCCAGTACTTC.